This TCR beta chain emerged from a study of cytomegalovirus exposure and HLA in healthy donors. The PCR contained 60 Vbeta and 13 Jbeta primers. Sequencing used immunoSEQ multiplex PCR; TCRdb keeps in-frame clones, though not all of them. The data show around 190,000 clones, almost 80% seen once. Material: PBMCs. The TCR comes from a woman under 30 in good health and CMV-seronegative.

CDR3 residues: CASSIRGQGNYGYTF. The CDR3 nucleotides are TGTGCCAGTAGTATCCGAGGACAGGGCAACTATGGCTACACCTTC. This chain joins TRBV19 and TRBJ1-2, with TRBD1 matching over 8 bases. Germline V gene lookup returns CDR1 LNHDA and CDR2 SQIVND (reference sequence). This CDR3 spans 15 amino acids. Losses at the gene ends were 3 bases for V and 2 bases for J; bases not matched to a gene: 5.